The 20 T cell receptor beta chains listed next were all sequenced from one sample in a study of T cell repertoires in ileal Crohn's disease. Method: immunoSEQ multiplex PCR; TCRdb's copy keeps in-frame clones and lacks some. Altogether 5,100 or so clones are present, 87% being singletons, with the ten largest covering about 4.2%. Time point: proximal margin of the surgical specimen (macroscopically non-inflamed). The specimen sequenced was ileal tissue. All receptors derive from an adult with Crohn's disease.

This chain joins TRBV29-1 and TRBJ2-4; 8 nucleotides agree with TRBD1. Germline values: CDR1 SQVTM, CDR2 ANQGSEA. The CDR3 consists of 13 residues. Unmatched junction bases numbered 3, after V lost 4 bases and J lost 4 bases. The CDR3 here is CSVGQGKKNIQYF. The CDR3 DNA reads TGCAGCGTTGGACAGGGGAAGAAAAACATTCAGTACTTC.

The V gene is TRBV5-1, the J gene TRBJ1-2; no definite D call. There are 12 residues in the CDR3. V was shortened by 7 bases and J by 0 bases, with 7 bases between the two germline ends. Germline loops: CDR1 SGHRS, CDR2 YFSETQ. CDR3 loop: CASGNPNYGYTF. CDR3 nucleotide sequence: TGCGCCAGCGGAAATCCTAACTATGGCTACACCTTC.

The rearrangement joins TRBV7-2 to TRBJ1-6; D remains ambiguous. The CDR3 loop spans 14 amino acids. Trimming took off 3 bases at V and 7 bases at J, with 10 bases between the two ends. Germline V CDR1 and CDR2: SGHTA, FQGNSA. CDR3 in amino acids: CASSFRTSNSPLHF. The CDR3 region has the DNA TGTGCCAGCAGCTTTAGGACGTCCAATTCACCCCTCCACTTT.

This clone appeared a single time. This chain uses TRBV28 with TRBJ2-5, with 9 bases fitting TRBD1. J lost 4 bases, V lost 6 bases, and 3 bases had no gene match. Germline CDR1 reads MDHEN; CDR2 reads SYDVKM. This CDR3 spans 13 amino acids. This CDR3 is CASRGQGRETQYF. CDR3 sequence (DNA): TGTGCCAGCAGGGGACAGGGTCGAGAGACCCAGTACTTC.

The chain uses TRBV9 and TRBJ2-1; 13 bases map to TRBD2. Losses at the gene ends were 0 bases for V and 12 bases for J; bases not matched to a gene: 6. Germline CDR1 is SGDLS and CDR2 is YYNGEE. The length of the CDR3 is 15 residues. CDR3 nucleotides: TGTGCCAGCAGCGTAGGACTAGCGGGAGGATCGGTGCAGTTCTTC. This sequence encodes CASSVGLAGGSVQFF.

The V and J genes are TRBV18 and TRBJ2-5; D is uncertain. V was shortened by 4 bases and J by 7 bases, with 13 bases between the two germline ends. This CDR3 comprises 13 residues. CDR1 and CDR2 from the germline V gene are KGHSH and LQKENI. CDR3 nucleotides: TGTGCCAGCTCACGGGGAAATTTGGCGACCCAGTACTTC. Its protein product is CASSRGNLATQYF.

The chain carries TRBV30 and TRBJ2-7; TRBD2 matches 8 bases. The junction had 4 bases not matched to a gene; V was cut back by 2 bases and J by 4 bases. Germline CDR1 is GTSNPN and CDR2 is SVGIG (reference sequence). This CDR3 contains 13 residues. The CDR3 bases are TGTGCCTGGAGTCCCGGCGGGGGGTACGAGCAGTACTTC. Translation: CAWSPGGGYEQYF.

V and J are TRBV11-2 and TRBJ2-7, with D possibly matching TRBD1 (7 bases). Trimming took off 1 base at V and 2 bases at J, with 9 bases between the two ends. This CDR3 spans 14 amino acids. The germline V gene has CDR1 SGHAT and CDR2 FQNNGV. In DNA, the CDR3 is TGTGCCAGCAGCTTAGGCAGGGGGGCCTACGAGCAGTACTTC. Protein sequence: CASSLGRGAYEQYF.

V usage is TRBV4-2 and J usage is TRBJ2-7, with TRBD1 identical over 7 bases. The CDR3 has 15 amino acids. V lost 2 bases and J lost 1; bases outside the gene matches: 5. CDR1 LGHNA and CDR2 YNFKEQ come from the germline V gene. The CDR3 sequence is CASSQLDRESYEQYF. The CDR3 DNA is TGTGCCAGCAGCCAACTCGACAGGGAATCCTACGAGCAGTACTTC.

The gene calls are TRBV6-5 and TRBJ2-4, with 9 bases aligning to TRBD1. Germline-derived CDR1 and CDR2 are MNHEY and SVGAGI. V lost 10 bases to trimming and J lost 5 bases; unmatched junction nucleotides: 3. The length of the CDR3 is 12 residues. CDR3 sequence (DNA): TGTGCCAACCGGACAGGGGAAAACATTCAGTACTTC. Its protein is CANRTGENIQYF.

This chain joins TRBV9 and TRBJ2-3; perhaps TRBD2 as D (6 bases). Trimming left V 0 bases short and J 1 base short, with 9 bases between. The CDR3 is 15 residues long. Germline loops: CDR1 SGDLS, CDR2 YYNGEE. CDR3 nucleotides: TGTGCCAGCAGCGTAGGCCAGCGGGGCACAGATACGCAGTATTTT. Translating gives CASSVGQRGTDTQYF.

The gene calls are TRBV4-3 and TRBJ2-5, with D possibly matching TRBD2 (6 bases). CDR1 is LGHNA and CDR2 is YSLEER in the germline V gene. Between the trimmed V and J ends, which lost 0 bases and 5 bases, there was a span of 10 bases. The CDR3 has 14 amino acids. In DNA form, the CDR3 reads TGCGCCAGCAGCCAAGATCAGGCGGGGGAGACCCAGTACTTC. Translated: CASSQDQAGETQYF.

The gene calls are TRBV28 and TRBJ2-7, with TRBD1 matching 7 bases. The CDR3 sequence is 15 residues long. The V gene end was trimmed by 6 bases and the J gene end by 3 bases; junction bases not matched to a gene: 11. Germline values: CDR1 MDHEN, CDR2 SYDVKM. The CDR3 is CASRLNSGQIYEQYF. Here the CDR3 DNA reads TGTGCCAGCAGACTAAACTCGGGACAGATCTACGAGCAGTACTTC.

The chain employs TRBV27 and TRBJ2-3; perhaps D is TRBD1 or TRBD2 (5 bases each). Germline CDR1 is MNHEY and CDR2 is SMNVEV (reference sequence). The CDR3 runs 15 residues. Trimming pared 6 bases from V and 5 bases from J, leaving 18 bases between. CDR3 nucleotides: TGTGCCAGCAGCCCCGGGACGGCTGGGGGAGATACGCAGTATTTT. Its protein product is CASSPGTAGGDTQYF.

This chain joins TRBV30 and TRBJ2-7; TRBD2 matches at 9 bases. CDR1 GTSNPN and CDR2 SVGIG come from the germline V gene (reference sequence). Unmatched junction bases numbered 9, after V lost 3 bases and J lost 6 bases. The CDR3 has 14 residues. CDR3 nucleotide sequence: TGTGCCTGGAGGGGCGGGAGGGACCGGGGCGAGCAGTACTTC. It translates to CAWRGGRDRGEQYF. The whole variable domain, filled in from reference TRBV30 and TRBJ2-7, reads SQTIHQWPATLVQPVGSPLSLECTVEGTSNPNLYWYRQAAGRGLQLLFYSVGIGQISSEVPQNLSASRPQDRQFILSSKKLLLSDSGFYLCAWRGGRDRGEQYFGPGTRLTVT.

This clone was observed a single time. V gene TRBV15 combines with J gene TRBJ2-6; D is unclear. Germline V lookup: CDR1 LNHNV, CDR2 YYDKDF (reference sequence). Trimming left V 3 bases short and J 0 bases short, with 9 bases between. The CDR3 extends over 16 amino acids. The DNA for the CDR3 is TGTGCCACCAGCAGGACTCTTAGCTCTGGGGCCAACGTCCTGACTTTC. Its translation is CATSRTLSSGANVLTF.

The J gene is TRBJ2-1, the V gene TRBV7-2, with 8 nucleotides matching TRBD2. Germline V gene lookup returns CDR1 SGHTA and CDR2 FQGNSA. Trimming at V came to 5 bases and at J to 7 bases, leaving 10 bases not matched to a gene. The CDR3 is 15 amino acids. CDR3 sequence (DNA): TGTGCCAGCAGCAAGACTGGCGGGAGGTTTAATGAGCAGTTCTTC. Translation: CASSKTGGRFNEQFF.

The rearrangement uses TRBV7-9 and TRBJ1-2; D is unclear. The V end was cut by 5 bases, the J end by 3 bases, with 16 bases between. Germline CDR1 reads SEHNR; CDR2 reads FQNEAQ (reference sequence). The CDR3 has 15 residues. The CDR3 loop reads CASSQHDGHYYGYTF. As DNA, the CDR3 is TGTGCCAGCAGCCAACATGACGGCCACTACTATGGCTACACCTTC.

CDR3 region: CASSLQTTDTQSEQFF. In DNA, the CDR3 is TGTGCCAGCAGTTTACAAACCACGGATACACAGAGCGAGCAGTTCTTC. This chain joins TRBV28 and TRBJ2-1; D is uncertain. CDR1 is MDHEN, CDR2 SYDVKM, per germline. The V end was cut by 2 bases, the J end by 10 bases, with 21 bases between. This CDR3 region has 16 residues.

V and J are TRBV6-6 and TRBJ2-1; no definite D call. V was pared by 2 bases and J by 0 bases, with 8 bases between. Germline V CDR1 and CDR2: MNHNY, SVGAGI (reference sequence). The CDR3 runs to 15 residues. The CDR3 loop reads CASSYPASSYNEQFF. DNA for the CDR3: TGTGCCAGCAGTTACCCGGCTAGCTCCTACAATGAGCAGTTCTTC.